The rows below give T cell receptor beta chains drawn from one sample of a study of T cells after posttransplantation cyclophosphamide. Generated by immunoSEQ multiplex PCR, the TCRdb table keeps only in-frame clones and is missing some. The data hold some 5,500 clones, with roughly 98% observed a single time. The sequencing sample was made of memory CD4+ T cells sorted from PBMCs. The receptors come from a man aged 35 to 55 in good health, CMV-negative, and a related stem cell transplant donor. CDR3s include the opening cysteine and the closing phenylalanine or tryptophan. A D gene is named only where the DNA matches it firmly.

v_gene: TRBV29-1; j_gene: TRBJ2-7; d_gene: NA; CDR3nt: TGCAGCGTTCGCGACTCCAATCAGAACGAGCAGTACTTC; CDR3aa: CSVRDSNQNEQYF
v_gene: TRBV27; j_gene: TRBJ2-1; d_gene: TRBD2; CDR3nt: TGTGCCAGCAGTTTTCAAGGCGGGAGGTTAGGGAGGGGGTACAATGAGCAGTTCTTC; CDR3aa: CASSFQGGRLGRGYNEQFF
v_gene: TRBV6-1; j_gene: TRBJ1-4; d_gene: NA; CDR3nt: TGTGCCAGCACGGACCCTCGGGATGGTGAAAAACTGTTTTTT; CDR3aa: CASTDPRDGEKLFF
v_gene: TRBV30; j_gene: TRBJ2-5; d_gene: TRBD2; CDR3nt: TGTGCCTGGAGTGTTGTGAGGGAGGGCCCCCAAGAGACCCAGTACTTC; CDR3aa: CAWSVVREGPQETQYF
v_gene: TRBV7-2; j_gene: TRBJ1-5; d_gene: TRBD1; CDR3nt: TGTGCCAGCAGCCAAAATGGACAGGGACCTTCCCAGCATTTT; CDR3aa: CASSQNGQGPSQHF
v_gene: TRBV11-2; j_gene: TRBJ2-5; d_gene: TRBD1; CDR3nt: TGTGCCAGCAGCTCCGGGACAGTAACACAAGAGACCCAGTACTTC; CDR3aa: CASSSGTVTQETQYF
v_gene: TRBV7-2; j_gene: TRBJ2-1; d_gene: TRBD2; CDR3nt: TGTGCCAGCAGTCATAGGACTAGCGGAAGTTACAATGAGCAGTTCTTC; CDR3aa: CASSHRTSGSYNEQFF
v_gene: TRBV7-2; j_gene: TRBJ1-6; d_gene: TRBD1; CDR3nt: TGTGCCAGCAGCTCGGGACAGGGTTTTAATTCACCCCTCCACTTT; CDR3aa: CASSSGQGFNSPLHF
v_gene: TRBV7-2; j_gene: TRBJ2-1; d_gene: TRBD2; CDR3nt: TGTGCCAGCAGCTTAGTGAATAGCGGGAGTGTCCTTACTGAGCAGTTCTTC; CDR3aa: CASSLVNSGSVLTEQFF
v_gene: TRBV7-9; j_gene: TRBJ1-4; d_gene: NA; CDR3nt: TGTGCCAGCAGCTTTACAACAGGGAGTCAGGTAGCTGAAAAACTGTTTTTT; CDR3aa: CASSFTTGSQVAEKLFF
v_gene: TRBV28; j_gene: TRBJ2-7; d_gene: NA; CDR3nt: TGTGCCAGCGCTACACCGGGACACCCGGGCTCCTACGAGCAGTACTTC; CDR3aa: CASATPGHPGSYEQYF